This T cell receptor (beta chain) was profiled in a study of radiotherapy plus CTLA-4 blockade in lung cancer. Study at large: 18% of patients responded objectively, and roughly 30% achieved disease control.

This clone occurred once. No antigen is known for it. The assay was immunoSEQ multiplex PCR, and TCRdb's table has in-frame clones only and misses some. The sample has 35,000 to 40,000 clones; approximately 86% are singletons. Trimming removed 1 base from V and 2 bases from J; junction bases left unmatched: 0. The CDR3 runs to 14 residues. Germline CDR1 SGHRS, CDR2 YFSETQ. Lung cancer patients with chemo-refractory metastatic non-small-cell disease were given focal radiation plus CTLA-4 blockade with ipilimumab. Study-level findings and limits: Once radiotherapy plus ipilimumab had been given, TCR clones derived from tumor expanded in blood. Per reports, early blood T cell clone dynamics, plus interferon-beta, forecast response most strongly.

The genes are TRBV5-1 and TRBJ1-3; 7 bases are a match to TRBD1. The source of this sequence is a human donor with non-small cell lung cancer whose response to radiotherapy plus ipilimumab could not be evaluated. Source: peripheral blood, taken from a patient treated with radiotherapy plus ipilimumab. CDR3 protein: CASSLTGAGNTIYF. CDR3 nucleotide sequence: TGCGCCAGCAGCTTGACAGGGGCTGGAAACACCATATATTTT.